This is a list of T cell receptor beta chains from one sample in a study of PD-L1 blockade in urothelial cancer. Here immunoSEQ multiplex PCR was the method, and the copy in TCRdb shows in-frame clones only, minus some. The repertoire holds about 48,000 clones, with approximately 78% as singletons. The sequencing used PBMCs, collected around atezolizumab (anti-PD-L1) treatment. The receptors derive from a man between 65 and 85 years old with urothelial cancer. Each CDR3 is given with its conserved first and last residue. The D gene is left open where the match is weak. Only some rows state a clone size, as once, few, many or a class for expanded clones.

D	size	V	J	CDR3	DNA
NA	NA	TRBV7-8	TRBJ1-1	CASSLARGTTEAFF	TGTGCCAGCAGCTTAGCGCGGGGGACAACAGAAGCTTTCTTT
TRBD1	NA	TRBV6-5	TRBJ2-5	CASSYSSGQGQETQYF	TGTGCCAGCAGTTACTCTAGCGGACAGGGACAAGAGACCCAGTACTTC
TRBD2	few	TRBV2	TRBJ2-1	CASSDGTSGHNEQFF	TGTGCCAGCAGTGATGGGACTAGCGGGCACAATGAGCAGTTCTTC
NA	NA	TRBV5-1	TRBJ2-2	CASSLLPGMDTGELFF	TGCGCCAGCAGCTTGCTCCCCGGGATGGACACCGGGGAGCTGTTTTTT
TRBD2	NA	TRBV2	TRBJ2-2	CASSPWTSESGELFF	TGTGCCAGCAGTCCTTGGACTAGCGAAAGCGGGGAGCTGTTTTTT
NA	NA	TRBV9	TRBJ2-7	CASSVVGGEQYF	TGTGCCAGCAGCGTAGTGGGGGGCGAGCAGTACTTC
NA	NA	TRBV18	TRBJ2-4	CASSPPAGDTKNIQYF	TGTGCCAGCTCACCACCTGCGGGGGACACCAAAAACATTCAGTACTTC
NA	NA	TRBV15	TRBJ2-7	CATSRDLAVDEQYF	TGTGCCACCAGCAGAGATCTGGCGGTGGACGAGCAGTACTTC
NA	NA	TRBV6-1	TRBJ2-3	CASSGGQTDTQYF	TGTGCCAGCAGTGGTGGACAGACAGATACGCAGTATTTT
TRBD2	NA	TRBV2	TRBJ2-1	CASSEAGGTSGRGNEQFF	TGTGCCAGCAGTGAAGCGGGGGGGACTAGCGGGAGAGGGAATGAGCAGTTCTTC
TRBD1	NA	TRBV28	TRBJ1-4	CASSLGQENEKLFF	TGTGCCAGCAGTTTGGGACAGGAGAATGAAAAACTGTTTTTT
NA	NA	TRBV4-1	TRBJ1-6	CASSQEQNSPLHF	TGCGCCAGCAGCCAAGAACAGAATTCACCCCTCCACTTT
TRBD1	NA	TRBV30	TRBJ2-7	CAWSGGQGAYPYEQYF	TGTGCCTGGAGTGGGGGACAGGGGGCTTACCCTTACGAGCAGTACTTC
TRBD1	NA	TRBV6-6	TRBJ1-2	CASRRTGTNYGYTF	TGTGCCAGCAGGAGGACAGGGACTAACTATGGCTACACCTTC
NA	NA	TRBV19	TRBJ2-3	CASSLQGGDTQYF	TGTGCCAGTAGTCTCCAGGGCGGAGATACGCAGTATTTT
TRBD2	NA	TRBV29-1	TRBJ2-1	CSVERVAGGNEQFF	TGCAGCGTTGAAAGGGTAGCGGGGGGTAATGAGCAGTTCTTC
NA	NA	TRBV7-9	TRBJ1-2	CASSLGVTDYGYTF	TGTGCCAGCAGCTTAGGTGTGACAGACTATGGCTACACCTTC
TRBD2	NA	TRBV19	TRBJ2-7	CASRQLAGDSYEQYF	TGTGCCAGTAGACAACTAGCGGGAGACTCCTACGAGCAGTACTTC
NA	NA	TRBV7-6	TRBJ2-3	CASSIQPSTDTQYF	TGTGCCAGCAGCATACAGCCTAGCACAGATACGCAGTATTTT
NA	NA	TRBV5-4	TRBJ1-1	CFRGRPYTEAFF	TGTTTCCGCGGGAGACCATACACTGAAGCTTTCTTT
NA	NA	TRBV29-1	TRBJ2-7	CSVEIQGPYEQYF	TGCAGCGTTGAAATACAGGGACCCTACGAGCAGTACTTC
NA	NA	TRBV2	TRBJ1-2	CASSERGRGNYGYTF	TGTGCCAGCAGTGAAAGGGGCAGGGGCAACTATGGCTACACCTTC
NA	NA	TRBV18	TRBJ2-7	CASSPGAGPYEQYF	TGTGCCAGCTCACCAGGGGCGGGGCCCTACGAGCAGTACTTC
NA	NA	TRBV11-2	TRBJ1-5	CASSHTGPHQPQHF	TGTGCCAGCAGCCATACAGGGCCCCATCAGCCCCAGCATTTT
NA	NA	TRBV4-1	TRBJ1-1	CASSRFFSANRGSNTEAFF	TGCGCCAGCAGCCGCTTTTTCTCCGCCAACCGGGGATCGAACACTGAAGCTTTCTTT
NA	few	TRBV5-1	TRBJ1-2	CASSAVDGGSYGYTF	TGCGCCAGCAGCGCCGTTGACGGGGGGTCCTATGGCTACACCTTC
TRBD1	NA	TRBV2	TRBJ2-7	CASSEMRGQGAEQYF	TGTGCCAGCAGTGAAATGAGGGGACAGGGGGCCGAGCAGTACTTC
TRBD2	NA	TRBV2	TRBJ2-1	CASIGTSGSVANEQFF	TGTGCCAGCATAGGGACTAGCGGGTCTGTTGCGAATGAGCAGTTCTTC
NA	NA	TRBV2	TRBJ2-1	CASSEAEGGEQFF	TGTGCCAGCAGTGAAGCGGAGGGGGGGGAGCAGTTCTTC
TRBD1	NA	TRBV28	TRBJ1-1	CASRGTGQKAFF	TGTGCCAGCAGGGGGACAGGGCAAAAAGCTTTCTTT
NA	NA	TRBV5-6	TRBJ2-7	CASSLDWHYEQYF	TGTGCCAGCAGCTTGGATTGGCACTACGAGCAGTACTTC
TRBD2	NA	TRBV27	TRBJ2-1	CASSSGRGDEQFF	TGTGCCAGTTCTAGCGGGAGAGGGGATGAGCAGTTCTTC
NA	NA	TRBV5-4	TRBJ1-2	CASSLGRVVGGYTF	TGTGCCAGCAGCTTGGGCAGGGTCGTCGGGGGCTACACCTTC
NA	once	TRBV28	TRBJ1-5	CASSRGSNQPQHF	TGTGCCAGCAGTCGCGGTAGCAATCAGCCCCAGCATTTT
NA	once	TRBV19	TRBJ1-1	CASSRTGLSEAFF	TGTGCCAGTAGCCGAACAGGGCTCTCTGAAGCTTTCTTT
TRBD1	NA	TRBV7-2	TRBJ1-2	CASSPRQGRDYGYTF	TGTGCCAGCAGCCCGAGACAGGGAAGGGACTATGGCTACACCTTC
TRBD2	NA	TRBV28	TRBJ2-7	CASSRTSGSYEQYF	TGTGCCAGCAGTCGGACTAGCGGGAGTTACGAGCAGTACTTC
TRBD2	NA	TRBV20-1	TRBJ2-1	CSAEAGGEQFF	TGCAGTGCAGAAGCGGGGGGTGAGCAGTTCTTC
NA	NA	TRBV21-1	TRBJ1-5	CASTPEVATGRCNQPQHF	TGTGCCAGCACCCCCGAAGTGGCCACCGGGAGGTGCAATCAGCCCCAGCATTTT
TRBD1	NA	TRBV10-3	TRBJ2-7	CAIKVRDSSYEQYF	TGTGCCATCAAGGTCCGGGACAGCTCCTACGAGCAGTACTTC
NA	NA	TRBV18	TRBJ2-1	CASSPVQSEPLNEQFF	TGTGCCAGCTCACCAGTACAGTCCGAACCCCTCAATGAGCAGTTCTTC
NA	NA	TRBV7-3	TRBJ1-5	CASSLNPGTQHQPQHF	TGTGCCAGCAGCTTAAATCCCGGGACTCAACATCAGCCCCAGCATTTT
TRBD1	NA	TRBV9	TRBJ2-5	CASSVRTGGEETQYF	TGTGCCAGCAGCGTGCGGACAGGGGGCGAAGAGACCCAGTACTTC
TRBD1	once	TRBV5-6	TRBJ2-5	CASSRTGLETQYF	TGTGCCAGCAGCCGGACAGGGTTAGAGACCCAGTACTTC
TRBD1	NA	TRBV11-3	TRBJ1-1	CASSLGTGQAEAFF	TGTGCCAGCAGCTTGGGGACAGGGCAGGCTGAAGCTTTCTTT
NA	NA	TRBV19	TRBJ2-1	CASSAGNPLYINEQFF	TGTGCCAGTAGTGCCGGGAACCCCCTCTATATCAATGAGCAGTTCTTC
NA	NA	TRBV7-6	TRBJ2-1	CASSLVWGDEQFF	TGTGCCAGCAGCTTAGTGTGGGGCGATGAGCAGTTCTTC
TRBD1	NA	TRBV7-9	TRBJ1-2	CASSQGQGATYGYTF	TGTGCCAGCAGCCAAGGACAGGGGGCGACCTATGGCTACACCTTC
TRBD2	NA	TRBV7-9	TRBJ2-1	CASSLVRLAGVGVEQFF	TGTGCCAGCAGCTTAGTTAGGCTAGCGGGAGTAGGGGTGGAGCAGTTCTTC
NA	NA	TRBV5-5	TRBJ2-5	CASSRLSRGQETQYF	TGTGCCAGCAGCCGTCTGTCACGGGGGCAAGAGACCCAGTACTTC
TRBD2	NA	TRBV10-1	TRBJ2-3	CASSHFLAGFTDTQYF	TGCGCCAGCAGTCACTTTCTAGCGGGATTCACAGATACGCAGTATTTT
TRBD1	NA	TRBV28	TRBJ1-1	CASRGRTGGFDTEAFF	TGTGCCAGCAGGGGGAGGACAGGGGGCTTTGACACTGAAGCTTTCTTT
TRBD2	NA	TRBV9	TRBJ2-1	CASAGGRAYHEQFF	TGTGCCAGCGCAGGTGGGAGGGCGTATCATGAGCAGTTCTTC